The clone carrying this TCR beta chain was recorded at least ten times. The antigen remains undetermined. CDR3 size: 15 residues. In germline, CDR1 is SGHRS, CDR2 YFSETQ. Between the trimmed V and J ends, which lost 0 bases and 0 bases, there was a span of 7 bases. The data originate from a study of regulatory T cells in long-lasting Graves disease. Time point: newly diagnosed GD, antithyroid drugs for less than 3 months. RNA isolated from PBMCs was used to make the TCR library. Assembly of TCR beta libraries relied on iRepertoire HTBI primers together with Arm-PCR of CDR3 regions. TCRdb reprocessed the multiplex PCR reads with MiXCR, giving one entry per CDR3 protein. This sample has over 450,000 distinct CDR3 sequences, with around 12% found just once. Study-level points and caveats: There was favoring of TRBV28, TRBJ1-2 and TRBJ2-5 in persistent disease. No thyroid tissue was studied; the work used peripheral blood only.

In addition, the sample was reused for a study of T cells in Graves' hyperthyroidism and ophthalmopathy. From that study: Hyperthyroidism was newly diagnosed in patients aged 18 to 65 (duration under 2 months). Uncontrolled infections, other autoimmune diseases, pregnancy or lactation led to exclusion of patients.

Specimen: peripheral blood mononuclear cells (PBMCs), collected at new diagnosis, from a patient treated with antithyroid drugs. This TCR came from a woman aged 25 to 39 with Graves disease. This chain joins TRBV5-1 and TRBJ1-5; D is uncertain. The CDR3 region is CASSLDPYSNQPQHF. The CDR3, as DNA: TGCGCCAGCAGCTTGGACCCTTATAGCAATCAGCCCCAGCATTTT.